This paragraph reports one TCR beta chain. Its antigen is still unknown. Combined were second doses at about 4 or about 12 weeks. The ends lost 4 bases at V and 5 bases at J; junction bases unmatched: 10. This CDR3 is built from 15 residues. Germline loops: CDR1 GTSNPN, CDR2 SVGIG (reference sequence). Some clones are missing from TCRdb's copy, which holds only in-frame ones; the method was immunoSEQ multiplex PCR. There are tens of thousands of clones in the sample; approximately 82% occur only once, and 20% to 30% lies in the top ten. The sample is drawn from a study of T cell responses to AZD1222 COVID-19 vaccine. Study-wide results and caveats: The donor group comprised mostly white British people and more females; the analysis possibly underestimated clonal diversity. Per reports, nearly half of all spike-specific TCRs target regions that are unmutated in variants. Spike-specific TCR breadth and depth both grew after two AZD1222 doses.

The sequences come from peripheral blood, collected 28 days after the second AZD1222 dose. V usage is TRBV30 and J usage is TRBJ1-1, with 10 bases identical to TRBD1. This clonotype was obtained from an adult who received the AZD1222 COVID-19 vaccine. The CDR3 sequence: CAWKTWGQGWTEAFF. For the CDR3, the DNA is TGTGCCTGGAAAACGTGGGGACAGGGGTGGACTGAAGCTTTCTTT.